These T cell receptor beta chains were read from a single sample in a study of blood T cell repertoires in COVID-19. Using immunoSEQ multiplex PCR, the repertoire was profiled, and TCRdb retains in-frame clones only, with some absent. This sample has 150,000 to 160,000 clones, with around 83% found just once. The sequenced sample was peripheral blood. All receptors derive from a woman in her fifties or sixties with COVID-19, enrolled during active disease. Both conserved end residues are trimmed from each CDR3.

V gene: TRBV18; J gene: TRBJ1-1; CDR3 length: 14; CDR3 protein: ASSPHGTGGDTEAF
V gene: TRBV12-3/TRBV12-4; J gene: TRBJ1-3; CDR3 length: 11; CDR3 protein: ASRAYSGNTIY
V gene: TRBV6-2/TRBV6-3; J gene: TRBJ2-1; CDR3 length: 11; CDR3 protein: ASSTGTSGFQF
V gene: TRBV6-1; J gene: TRBJ2-5; CDR3 length: 13; CDR3 protein: ASSENRAPQETQY
V gene: TRBV14; J gene: TRBJ1-6; CDR3 length: 12; CDR3 protein: ASSLRDSNSPLH
V gene: TRBV9; J gene: TRBJ1-5; CDR3 length: 12; CDR3 protein: ASSPTGVNQPQH
V gene: TRBV27; J gene: TRBJ1-5; CDR3 length: 12; CDR3 protein: ASSFLGEGQPQH
V gene: TRBV27; J gene: TRBJ1-6; CDR3 length: 14; CDR3 protein: ASSLGQAAYNSPLH
V gene: TRBV24-1; J gene: TRBJ2-1; CDR3 length: 12; CDR3 protein: ATSPTGTSYEQF
V gene: TRBV6-5; J gene: TRBJ1-2; CDR3 length: 13; CDR3 protein: ASSYSQGAGDGYT
V gene: TRBV24-1; J gene: TRBJ2-5; CDR3 length: 12; CDR3 protein: ATSESTGRETQY
V gene: TRBV24-1; J gene: TRBJ1-3; CDR3 length: 12; CDR3 protein: ATRDSGAGNTIY
V gene: TRBV5-1; J gene: TRBJ2-1; CDR3 length: 12; CDR3 protein: ASSSSPGGNEQF
V gene: TRBV10-3; J gene: TRBJ1-2; CDR3 length: 11; CDR3 protein: AISGQAGYSYT
V gene: TRBV5-1; J gene: TRBJ1-1; CDR3 length: 14; CDR3 protein: ASSSTGGRLNTEAF
V gene: TRBV6-2/TRBV6-3; J gene: TRBJ1-2; CDR3 length: 11; CDR3 protein: ASSYKGVYGYT
V gene: TRBV4-1; J gene: TRBJ1-1; CDR3 length: 12; CDR3 protein: ASSPGQGGTEAF
V gene: TRBV6-5; J gene: TRBJ2-7; CDR3 length: 13; CDR3 protein: ASSYQAGRSYEQY
V gene: TRBV5-1; J gene: TRBJ2-2; CDR3 length: 16; CDR3 protein: ASSLGLIAGGDTGELF
V gene: TRBV15; J gene: TRBJ1-5; CDR3 length: 15; CDR3 protein: ATSRGSTGAMHQPQH
V gene: TRBV9; J gene: TRBJ1-2; CDR3 length: 13; CDR3 protein: ASSVGGGTNYGYT
V gene: TRBV6-5; J gene: TRBJ2-1; CDR3 length: 12; CDR3 protein: ASSYNGHYNEQF
V gene: TRBV7-3; J gene: TRBJ1-5; CDR3 length: 11; CDR3 protein: ASSLNRGEPQH
V gene: TRBV2; J gene: TRBJ1-2; CDR3 length: 9; CDR3 protein: ASTGNYGYT
V gene: TRBV19; J gene: TRBJ1-1; CDR3 length: 11; CDR3 protein: ASSMRDGTEAF